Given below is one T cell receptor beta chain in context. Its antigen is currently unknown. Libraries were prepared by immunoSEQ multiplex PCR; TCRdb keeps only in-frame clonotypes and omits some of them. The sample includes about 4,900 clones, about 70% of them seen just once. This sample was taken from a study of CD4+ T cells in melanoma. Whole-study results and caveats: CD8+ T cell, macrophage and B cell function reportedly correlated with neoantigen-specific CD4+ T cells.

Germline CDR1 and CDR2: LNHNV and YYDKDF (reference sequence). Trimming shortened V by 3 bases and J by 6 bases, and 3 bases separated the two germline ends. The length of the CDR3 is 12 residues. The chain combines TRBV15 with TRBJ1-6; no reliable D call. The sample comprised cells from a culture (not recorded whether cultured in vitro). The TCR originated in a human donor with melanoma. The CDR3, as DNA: TGTGCCACCAGCAGGGTTAATTCACCCCTCCACTTT. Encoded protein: CATSRVNSPLHF. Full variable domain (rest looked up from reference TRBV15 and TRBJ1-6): DAMVIQNPRYQVTQFGKPVTLSCSQTLNHNVMYWYQQKSSQAPKLLFHYYDKDFNNEADTPDNFQSRRPNTSFCFLDIRSPGLGDTAMYLCATSRVNSPLHFGNGTRLTVT.